This TCR beta chain came from a study of post-analysis software for immune sequencing data. Built from TCR beta cDNA, the libraries had unique molecular identifiers in them. TCRdb passed the PCR reads through MiXCR, listing each CDR3 protein once. This sample has fewer than 900,000 distinct CDR3 sequences, with just over 45% found just once. The sample was blood. The origin of this receptor is a girl aged 10-17 years with multiple sclerosis.

The CDR3 protein is CASSQDRVAGCYEQYF. The CDR3 DNA follows: TGCGCCAGCAGCCAAGATAGGGTAGCGGGATGCTACGAGCAGTACTTC. The chain has TRBV4-3 and TRBJ2-7, with TRBD2 matching 8 bases. Germline CDR1 and CDR2: LGHNA and YSLEER. CDR3 length: 16 amino acids. Trimming cost V 0 bases and J 3 bases; bases outside gene matches: 7.